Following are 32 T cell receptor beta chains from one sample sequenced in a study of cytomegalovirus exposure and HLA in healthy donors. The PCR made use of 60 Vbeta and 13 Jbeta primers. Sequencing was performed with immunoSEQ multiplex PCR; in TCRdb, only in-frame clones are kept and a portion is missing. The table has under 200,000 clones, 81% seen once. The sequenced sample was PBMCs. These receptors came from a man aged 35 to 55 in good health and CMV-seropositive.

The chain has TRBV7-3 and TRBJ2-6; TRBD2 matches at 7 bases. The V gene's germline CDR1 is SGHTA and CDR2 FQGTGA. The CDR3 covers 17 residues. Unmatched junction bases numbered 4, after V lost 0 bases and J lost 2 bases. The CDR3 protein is CASSLTAGIPGANVLTF. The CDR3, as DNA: TGTGCCAGCAGCTTAACAGCGGGGATCCCTGGGGCCAACGTCCTGACTTTC.

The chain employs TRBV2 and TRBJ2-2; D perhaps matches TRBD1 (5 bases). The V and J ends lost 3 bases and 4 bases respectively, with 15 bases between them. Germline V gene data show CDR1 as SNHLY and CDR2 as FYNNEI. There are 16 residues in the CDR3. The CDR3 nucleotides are TGTGCCAGCAGTGAGTGGGCGGACAATCCCACCGGGGAGCTGTTTTTT. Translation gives CASSEWADNPTGELFF.

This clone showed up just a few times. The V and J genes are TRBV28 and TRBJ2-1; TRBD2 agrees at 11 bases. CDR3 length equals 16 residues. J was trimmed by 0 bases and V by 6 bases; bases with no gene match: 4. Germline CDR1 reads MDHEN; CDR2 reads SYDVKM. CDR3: CASSPLAGGSYNEQFF. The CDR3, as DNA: TGTGCCAGCAGCCCTCTAGCGGGGGGCTCCTACAATGAGCAGTTCTTC.

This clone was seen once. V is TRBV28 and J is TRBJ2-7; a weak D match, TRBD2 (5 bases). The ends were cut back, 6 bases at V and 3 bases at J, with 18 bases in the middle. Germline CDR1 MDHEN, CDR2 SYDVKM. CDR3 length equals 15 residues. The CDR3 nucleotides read TGTGCCAGCAGAAATCCCGGAACTAGTCTCTACGAGCAGTACTTC. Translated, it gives CASRNPGTSLYEQYF.

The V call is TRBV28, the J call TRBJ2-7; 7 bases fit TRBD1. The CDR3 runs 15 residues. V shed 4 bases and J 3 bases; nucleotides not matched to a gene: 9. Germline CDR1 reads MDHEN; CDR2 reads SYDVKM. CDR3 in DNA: TGTGCCAGCAGTTCTAGGGACAGTTGGAACTACGAGCAGTACTTC. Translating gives CASSSRDSWNYEQYF.

CDR3 coding DNA: TGTGCCAGCAGCTTAGGGGTTGGGGGACAGGGTATTCACGAGCAGTACTTC. It is translated as CASSLGVGGQGIHEQYF. The J gene is TRBJ2-7, the V gene TRBV7-9; TRBD1 aligns across 9 bases. Germline values: CDR1 SEHNR, CDR2 FQNEAQ (reference sequence). Unmatched junction bases numbered 12, after V lost 1 base and J lost 5 bases. The CDR3 consists of 17 residues.

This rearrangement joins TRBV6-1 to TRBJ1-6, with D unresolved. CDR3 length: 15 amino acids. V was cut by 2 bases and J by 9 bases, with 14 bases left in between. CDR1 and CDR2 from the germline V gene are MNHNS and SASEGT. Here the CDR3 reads CASSETQPQSSPLHF. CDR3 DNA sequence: TGTGCCAGCAGTGAAACCCAACCACAGAGTTCACCCCTCCACTTT.

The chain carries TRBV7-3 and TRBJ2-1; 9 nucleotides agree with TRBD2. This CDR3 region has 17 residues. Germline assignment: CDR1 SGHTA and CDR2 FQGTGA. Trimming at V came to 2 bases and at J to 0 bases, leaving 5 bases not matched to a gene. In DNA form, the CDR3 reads TGTGCCAGCAGCTTACGGGCGGGGGGGACCTCCTACAATGAGCAGTTCTTC. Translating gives CASSLRAGGTSYNEQFF. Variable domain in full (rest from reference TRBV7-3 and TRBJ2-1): GAGVSQTPSNKVTEKGKYVELRCDPISGHTALYWYRQSLGQGPEFLIYFQGTGAADDSGLPNDRFFAVRPEGSVSTLKIQRTERGDSAVYLCASSLRAGGTSYNEQFFGPGTRLTVL.

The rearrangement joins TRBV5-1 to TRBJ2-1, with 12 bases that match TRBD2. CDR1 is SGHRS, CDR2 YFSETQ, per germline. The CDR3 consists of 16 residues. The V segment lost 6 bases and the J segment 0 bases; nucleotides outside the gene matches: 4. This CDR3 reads CASTSGGGSSYNEQFF. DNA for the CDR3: TGCGCCAGCACTAGCGGGGGGGGGAGCTCCTACAATGAGCAGTTCTTC.

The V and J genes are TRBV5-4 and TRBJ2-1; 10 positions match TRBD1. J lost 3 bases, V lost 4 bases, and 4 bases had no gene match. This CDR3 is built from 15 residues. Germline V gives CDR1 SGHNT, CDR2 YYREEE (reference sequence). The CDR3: CASSEGQGSYNEQFF. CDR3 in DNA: TGTGCCAGCAGCGAGGGACAGGGGAGCTACAATGAGCAGTTCTTC.

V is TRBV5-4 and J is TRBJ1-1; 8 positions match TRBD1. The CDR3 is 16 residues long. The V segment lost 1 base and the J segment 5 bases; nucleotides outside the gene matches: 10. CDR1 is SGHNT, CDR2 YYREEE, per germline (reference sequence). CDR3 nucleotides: TGTGCCAGCAGCTTGTCCGGGACAGGAATAGGGACTGAAGCTTTCTTT. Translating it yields CASSLSGTGIGTEAFF.

The CDR3 nucleotides read TGCGCCAGCAGCACCCAGGGGGTCCAAGAGACCCAGTACTTC. Protein: CASSTQGVQETQYF. V is TRBV5-1 and J is TRBJ2-5; TRBD1 matches 7 bases. There are 14 residues in the CDR3. Per germline, CDR1 SGHRS and CDR2 YFSETQ. Germline trimming cut 4 bases from V and 1 base from J; bases unmatched to any gene: 4.

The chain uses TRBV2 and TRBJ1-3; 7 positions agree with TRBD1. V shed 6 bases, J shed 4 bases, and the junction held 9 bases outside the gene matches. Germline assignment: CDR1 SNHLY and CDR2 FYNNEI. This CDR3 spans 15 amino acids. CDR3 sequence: CASRKGAGPGNTIYF. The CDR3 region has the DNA TGTGCCAGCAGGAAGGGGGCAGGGCCCGGAAACACCATATATTTT.

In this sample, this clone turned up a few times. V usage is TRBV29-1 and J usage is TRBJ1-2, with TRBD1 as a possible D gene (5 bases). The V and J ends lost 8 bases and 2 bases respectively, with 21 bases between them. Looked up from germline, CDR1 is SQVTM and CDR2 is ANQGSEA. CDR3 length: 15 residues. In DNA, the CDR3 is TGCAGCTCCTACCCCCCCCAGGGACTCAACTATGGCTACACCTTC. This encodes CSSYPPQGLNYGYTF. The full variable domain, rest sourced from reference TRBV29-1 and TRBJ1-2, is SAVISQKPSRDICQRGTSLTIQCQVDSQVTMMFWYRQQPGQSLTLIATANQGSEATYESGFVIDKFPISRPNLTFSTLTVSNMSPEDSSIYLCSSYPPQGLNYGYTFGSGTRLTVV.

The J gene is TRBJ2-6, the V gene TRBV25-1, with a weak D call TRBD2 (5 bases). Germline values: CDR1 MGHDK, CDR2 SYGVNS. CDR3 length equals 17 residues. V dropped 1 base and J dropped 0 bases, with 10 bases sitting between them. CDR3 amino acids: CASSEFNGISGANVLTF. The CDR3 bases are TGTGCCAGCAGTGAATTTAACGGGATCTCTGGGGCCAACGTCCTGACTTTC.

This CDR3 reads CASSITGTENTGELFF. The CDR3 DNA sequence: TGTGCCAGCAGTATAACCGGGACAGAGAACACCGGGGAGCTGTTTTTT. The chain combines TRBV2 with TRBJ2-2; 7 bases align to TRBD1. Germline V gene data show CDR1 as SNHLY and CDR2 as FYNNEI. This CDR3 has 16 amino acids. The V segment lost 5 bases and the J segment 1 base; nucleotides outside the gene matches: 7.

CDR3 loop: CASSLGRGFGASGNTIYF. The CDR3 region has the DNA TGTGCCAGCAGCTTAGGCAGGGGATTTGGGGCCTCTGGAAACACCATATATTTT. This rearrangement joins TRBV11-2 to TRBJ1-3; tentative D call: TRBD1 (6 bases). CDR1 SGHAT and CDR2 FQNNGV come from the germline V gene. V lost 1 base to trimming and J lost 0 bases, with 16 bases between them. The CDR3 length is 18 residues.

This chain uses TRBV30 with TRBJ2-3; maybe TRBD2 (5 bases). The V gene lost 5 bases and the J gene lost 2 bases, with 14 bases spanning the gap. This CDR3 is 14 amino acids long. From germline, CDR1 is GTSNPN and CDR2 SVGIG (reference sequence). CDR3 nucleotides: TGTGCCTGGGGGAGTCAGACTTACACAGATACGCAGTATTTT. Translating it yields CAWGSQTYTDTQYF.

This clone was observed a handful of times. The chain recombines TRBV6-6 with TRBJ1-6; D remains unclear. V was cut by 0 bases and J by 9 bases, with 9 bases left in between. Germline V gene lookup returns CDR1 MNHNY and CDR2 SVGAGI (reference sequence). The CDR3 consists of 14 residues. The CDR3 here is CASSYSLSGSPLHF. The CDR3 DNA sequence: TGTGCCAGCAGTTACTCCTTGAGTGGTTCACCCCTCCACTTT.

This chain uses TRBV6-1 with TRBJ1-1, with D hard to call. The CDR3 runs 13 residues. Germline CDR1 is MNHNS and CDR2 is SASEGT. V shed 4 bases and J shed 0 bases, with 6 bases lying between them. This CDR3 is CASSGLVNTEAFF. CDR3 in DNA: TGTGCCAGCAGTGGACTGGTGAACACTGAAGCTTTCTTT.

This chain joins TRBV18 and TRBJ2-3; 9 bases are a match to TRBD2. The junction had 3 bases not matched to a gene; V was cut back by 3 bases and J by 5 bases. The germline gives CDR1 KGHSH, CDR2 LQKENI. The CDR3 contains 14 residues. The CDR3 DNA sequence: TGTGCCAGCTCACCTGGACTAGCGATAGATACGCAGTATTTT. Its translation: CASSPGLAIDTQYF.

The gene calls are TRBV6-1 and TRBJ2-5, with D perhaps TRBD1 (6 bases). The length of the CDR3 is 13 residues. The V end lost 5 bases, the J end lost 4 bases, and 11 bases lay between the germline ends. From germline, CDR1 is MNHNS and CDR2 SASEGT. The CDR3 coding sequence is TGTGCCAGCAGTAAGGGGGACGTAGAGACCCAGTACTTC. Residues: CASSKGDVETQYF.

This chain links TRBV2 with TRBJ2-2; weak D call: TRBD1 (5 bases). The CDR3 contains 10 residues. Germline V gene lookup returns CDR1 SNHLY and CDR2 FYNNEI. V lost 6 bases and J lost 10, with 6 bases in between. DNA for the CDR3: TGTGCCAGCAGGGGGCAGGAGCTGTTTTTT. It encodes CASRGQELFF.

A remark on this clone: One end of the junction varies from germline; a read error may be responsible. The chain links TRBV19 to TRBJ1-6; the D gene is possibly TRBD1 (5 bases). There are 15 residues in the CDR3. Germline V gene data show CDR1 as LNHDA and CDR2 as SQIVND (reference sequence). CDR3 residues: CANSIGQGLGSPLHF. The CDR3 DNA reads TGTGCCAATAGTATTGGGCAGGGTTTAGGCTCACCCCTCCACTTT. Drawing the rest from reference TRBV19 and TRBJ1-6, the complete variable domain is DGGITQSPKYLFRKEGQNVTLSCEQNLNHDAMYWYRQDPGQGLRLIYYSQIVNDFQKGDIAEGYSVSREKKESFPLTVTSAQKNPTAFYLCANSIGQGLGSPLHFGNGTRLTVT.

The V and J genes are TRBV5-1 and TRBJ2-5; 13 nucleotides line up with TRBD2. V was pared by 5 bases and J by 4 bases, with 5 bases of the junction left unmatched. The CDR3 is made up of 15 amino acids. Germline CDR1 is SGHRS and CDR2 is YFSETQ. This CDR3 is CASSRTSGSRETQYF. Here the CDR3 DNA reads TGCGCCAGCAGTCGGACTAGCGGGAGCCGAGAGACCCAGTACTTC.

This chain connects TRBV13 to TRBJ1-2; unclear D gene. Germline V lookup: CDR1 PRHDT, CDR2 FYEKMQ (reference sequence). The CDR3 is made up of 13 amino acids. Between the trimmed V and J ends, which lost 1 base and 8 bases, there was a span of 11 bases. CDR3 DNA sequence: TGTGCCAGCAGCTTAGACTGGTACGAGGGCTACACCTTC. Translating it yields CASSLDWYEGYTF.

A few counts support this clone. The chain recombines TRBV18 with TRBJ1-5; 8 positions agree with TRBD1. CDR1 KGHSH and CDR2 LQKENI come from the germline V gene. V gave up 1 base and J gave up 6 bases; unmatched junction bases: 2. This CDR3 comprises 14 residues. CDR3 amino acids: CASSPRTGFQPQHF. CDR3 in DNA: TGTGCCAGCTCACCACGGACAGGGTTTCAGCCCCAGCATTTT.

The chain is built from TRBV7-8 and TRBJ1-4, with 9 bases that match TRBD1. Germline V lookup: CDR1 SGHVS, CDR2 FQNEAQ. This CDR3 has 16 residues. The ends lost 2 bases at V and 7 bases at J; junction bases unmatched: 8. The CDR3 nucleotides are TGTGCCAGCAGCTTACTGGGGGGGGACAGGGCTGAAAAACTGTTTTTT. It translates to CASSLLGGDRAEKLFF.

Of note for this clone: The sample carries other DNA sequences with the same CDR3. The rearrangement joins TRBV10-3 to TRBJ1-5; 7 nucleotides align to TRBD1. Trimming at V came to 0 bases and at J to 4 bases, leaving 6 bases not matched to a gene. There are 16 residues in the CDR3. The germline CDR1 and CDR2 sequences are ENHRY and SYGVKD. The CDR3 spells CAISESRGQGNQPQHF. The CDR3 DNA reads TGTGCCATCAGTGAGTCGAGGGGGCAGGGGAATCAGCCCCAGCATTTT.

In DNA, the CDR3 is TGTGCCAGCAGCTTGGGTGGGGGGGCTTACAATGAGCAGTTCTTC. Protein: CASSLGGGAYNEQFF. The gene calls are TRBV11-2 and TRBJ2-1; TRBD2 might be the D (7 bases). The CDR3 contains 15 residues. Trimming removed 3 bases at V and 4 bases at J, with 13 bases between. Germline V CDR1 and CDR2: SGHAT, FQNNGV.

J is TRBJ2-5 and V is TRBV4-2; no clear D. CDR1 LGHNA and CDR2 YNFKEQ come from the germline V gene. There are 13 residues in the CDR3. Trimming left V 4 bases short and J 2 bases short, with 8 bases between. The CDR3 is CASSREQQETQYF. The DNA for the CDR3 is TGTGCCAGCAGCCGCGAACAGCAAGAGACCCAGTACTTC.

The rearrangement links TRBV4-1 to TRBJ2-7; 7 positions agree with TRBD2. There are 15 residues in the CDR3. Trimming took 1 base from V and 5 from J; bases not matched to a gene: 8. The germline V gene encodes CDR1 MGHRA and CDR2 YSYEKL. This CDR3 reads CASSQGWGGLDEQYF. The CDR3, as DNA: TGCGCCAGCAGCCAAGGCTGGGGAGGGCTCGACGAGCAGTACTTC.